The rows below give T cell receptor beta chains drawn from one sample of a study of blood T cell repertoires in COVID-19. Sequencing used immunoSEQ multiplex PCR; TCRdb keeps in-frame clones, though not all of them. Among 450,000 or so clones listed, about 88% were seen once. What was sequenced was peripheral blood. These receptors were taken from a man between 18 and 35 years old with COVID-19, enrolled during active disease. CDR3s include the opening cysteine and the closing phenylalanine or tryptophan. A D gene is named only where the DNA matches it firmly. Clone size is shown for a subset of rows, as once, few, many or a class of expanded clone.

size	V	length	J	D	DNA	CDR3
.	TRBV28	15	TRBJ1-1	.	TGTGCCAGCAGACCCTCGGACGGGAGGGAAACTGAAGCTTTCTTT	CASRPSDGRETEAFF
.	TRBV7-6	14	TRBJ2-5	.	TGTGCCAGCACCCCACTGACTAATACGGAGACCCAGTACTTC	CASTPLTNTETQYF
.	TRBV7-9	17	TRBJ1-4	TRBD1	TGTGCCAGCAGCTTAGCGGCAGGGGGCCCATCTAATGAAAAACTGTTTTTT	CASSLAAGGPSNEKLFF
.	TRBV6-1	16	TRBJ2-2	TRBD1	TGTGCCAGCAGTGCCCCAGGGGGAAAGAACACCGGGGAGCTGTTTTTT	CASSAPGGKNTGELFF
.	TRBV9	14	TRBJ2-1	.	TGTGCCAGCAGCGTAGGCGACAGCCACAATGAGCAGTTCTTC	CASSVGDSHNEQFF
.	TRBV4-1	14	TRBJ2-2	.	TGCGCCAGCGGTTTGGACTCCTACACCGGGGAGCTGTTTTTT	CASGLDSYTGELFF
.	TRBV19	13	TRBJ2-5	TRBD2	TGTGCCAGTAGTATCTCCCTAGCGGGAGACCAGTACTTC	CASSISLAGDQYF
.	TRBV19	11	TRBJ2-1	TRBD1	TGTGCCAGTGGACAGGGACATGAGCAGTTCTTC	CASGQGHEQFF
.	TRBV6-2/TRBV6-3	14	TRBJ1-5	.	TGTGCCAGCAGTTACGGGGGGAGCAATCAGCCCCAGCATTTT	CASSYGGSNQPQHF
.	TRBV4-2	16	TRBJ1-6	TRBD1	TGTGCCAGCAGCCAATCGGGACAGGGAGATAATTCACCCCTCCACTTT	CASSQSGQGDNSPLHF
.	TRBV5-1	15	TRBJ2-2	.	TGCGCCAGCAGCCAGGACGGGCGGGACACCGGGGAGCTGTTTTTT	CASSQDGRDTGELFF
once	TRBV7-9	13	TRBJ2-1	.	TGTGCCAGCAGCTTAGGGCAGGGTAATGAGCAGTTCTTC	CASSLGQGNEQFF
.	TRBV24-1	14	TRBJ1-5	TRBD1	TGTGCCACCAGTGAGTCAACAGGGGACCAGCCCCAGCATTTT	CATSESTGDQPQHF
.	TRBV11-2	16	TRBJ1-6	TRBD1	TGTGCCAGCAGCGCACACCGACAGGGTACCCAGTCACCCCTCCACTTT	CASSAHRQGTQSPLHF
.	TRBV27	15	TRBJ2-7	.	TGTGCCAGCAGTACTACCTTCGTGTCTGACTACGAGCAGTACTTC	CASSTTFVSDYEQYF
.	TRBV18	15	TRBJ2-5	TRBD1	TGTGCCAGCTCACCGCCGGGACAGGGGGCCGAGACCCAGTACTTC	CASSPPGQGAETQYF
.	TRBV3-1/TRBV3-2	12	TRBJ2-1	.	TGTGCCAGCAGTCAACAGGGTAATGAGCAGTTCTTC	CASSQQGNEQFF
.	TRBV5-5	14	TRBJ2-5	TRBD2	TGTGCCAGCAGCTTGCTAGCGGGCCAAGAGACCCAGTACTTC	CASSLLAGQETQYF
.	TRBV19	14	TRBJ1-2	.	TGTGCCAGTAGTGTGGCCACAGGGAATGTAGGCTACACCTTC	CASSVATGNVGYTF
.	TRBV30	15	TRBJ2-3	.	TGTGCCTGCGCACGGGGATCCCCTAGCACAGATACGCAGTATTTT	CACARGSPSTDTQYF
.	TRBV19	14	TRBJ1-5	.	TGTGCCAGTACACCCGGGCAGCGGGATCAGCCCCAGCATTTT	CASTPGQRDQPQHF
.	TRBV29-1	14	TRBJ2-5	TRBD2	TGCAGCACCTTGGCGACCGGGGGGATAGAGACCCAGTACTTC	CSTLATGGIETQYF
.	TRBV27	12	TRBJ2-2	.	TGTGCCAGCAGTTTCAGAACCGGGGAGCTGTTTTTT	CASSFRTGELFF
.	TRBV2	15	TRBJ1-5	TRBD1	TGTGCCAGCAGCAGACAGGGACTTGGCAATCAGCCCCAGCATTTT	CASSRQGLGNQPQHF
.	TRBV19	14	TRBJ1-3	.	TGTGCCAGTAGGACAGGTCTCTCTGGAAACACCATATATTTT	CASRTGLSGNTIYF
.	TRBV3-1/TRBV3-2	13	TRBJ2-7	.	TGTGCCAGCAGCCAAGCTTACGGCTACGAGCAGTACTTC	CASSQAYGYEQYF
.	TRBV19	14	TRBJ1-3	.	TGTGCCAGTAGTATAACAGGCTCTGGAAACACCATATATTTT	CASSITGSGNTIYF
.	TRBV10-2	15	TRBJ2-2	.	TGCGCCGGTCTTCCTTTCGGTACAGACACCGGGGAGCTGTTTTTT	CAGLPFGTDTGELFF
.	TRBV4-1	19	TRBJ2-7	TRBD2	TGCGCCAGCAGCCAAGATCTTTCCCCGCACATGACTAGCTGCTACGAGCAGTACTTC	CASSQDLSPHMTSCYEQYF
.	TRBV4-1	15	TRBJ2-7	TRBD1	TGCGCCAGCAGGCAGGGACAGGGGAGTTTCTACGAGCAGTACTTC	CASRQGQGSFYEQYF
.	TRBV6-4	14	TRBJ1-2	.	TGTGCCAGCAGAAAGGGACTCCAAAAAGGGGGCTACACCTTC	CASRKGLQKGGYTF
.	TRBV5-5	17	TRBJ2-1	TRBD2	TGTGCCAGCAGCTTTGGCCTAGCGGGAGTATCATACAATGAGCAGTTCTTC	CASSFGLAGVSYNEQFF
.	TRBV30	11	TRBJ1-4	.	TGTGCCTGGAGTAGAGGTGAAAAACTGTTTTTT	CAWSRGEKLFF
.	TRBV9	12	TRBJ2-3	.	TGTGCCAGCAGCCACAATGCAGATACGCAGTATTTT	CASSHNADTQYF
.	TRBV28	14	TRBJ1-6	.	TGTGCCAGCAGTTTAAGGGGGTATAATTCACCCCTCCACTTT	CASSLRGYNSPLHF
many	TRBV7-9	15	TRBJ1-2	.	TGTGCCAGCACCCAGACCGGGACTCCTAACTATGGCTACACCTTC	CASTQTGTPNYGYTF
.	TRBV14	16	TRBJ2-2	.	TGTGCCAGCAGCCGAGTTGGAGGGGCGAACACCGGGGAGCTGTTTTTT	CASSRVGGANTGELFF
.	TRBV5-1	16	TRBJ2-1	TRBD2	TGCGCCAGCAGCTTGGTGGTAGCGGGAGAGGGCAATGAGCAGTTCTTC	CASSLVVAGEGNEQFF
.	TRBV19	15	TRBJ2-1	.	TGTGCCAGTAGTATAGGCCTGACTAACTACAATGAGCAGTTCTTC	CASSIGLTNYNEQFF
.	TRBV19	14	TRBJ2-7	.	TGTGCCAGTACCCCGGCGGGGGCGTCCTACGAGCAGTACTTC	CASTPAGASYEQYF